This T cell receptor (beta chain) was retrieved from a study of T-cell reconstitution after alpha-beta-depleted transplantation in children. Only a few counts were recorded for this clonotype. A TCRbeta library incorporating unique molecular identifiers was prepared. One entry per CDR3 protein, called by TCRdb with MiXCR from the PCR reads. The sample includes 600,000 or so distinct CDR3 sequences, 23% of them seen just once. Germline V gives CDR1 SGHTA, CDR2 FQGNSA. This CDR3 is 16 amino acids long. The V gene lost 1 base and the J gene lost 5 bases, with 17 bases spanning the gap. The TCR originated in a boy less than two years old who had a stem cell transplant for acute myeloid leukemia, so the T cells may come from the graft donor. The sample here was PBMCs, mostly from graft donor cells, taken 360 days after TCRalphabeta/CD19-depleted stem cell transplant. The chain carries TRBV7-2 and TRBJ2-5; D ambiguous. The CDR3 coding sequence is TGTGCCAGCAGCTTAGTTCGTGGTACTTTCGAGGAGACCCAGTACTTC. This sequence encodes CASSLVRGTFEETQYF.